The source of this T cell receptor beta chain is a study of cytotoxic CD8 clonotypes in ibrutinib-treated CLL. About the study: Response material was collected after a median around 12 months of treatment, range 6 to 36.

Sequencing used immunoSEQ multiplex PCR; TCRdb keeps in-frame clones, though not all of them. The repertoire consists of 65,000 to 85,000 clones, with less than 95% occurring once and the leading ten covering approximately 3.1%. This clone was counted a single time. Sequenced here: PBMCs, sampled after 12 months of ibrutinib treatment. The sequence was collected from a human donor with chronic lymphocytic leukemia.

CDR3 protein: CASSQDPGRNTEAFF. CDR3 nucleotide sequence: TGCGCCAGCAGCCAGGACCCCGGGCGCAACACTGAAGCTTTCTTT. The V and J genes are TRBV4-1 and TRBJ1-1; D is ambiguous. V was shortened by 3 bases and J by 2 bases, with 13 bases between the two germline ends. The CDR3 is made up of 15 amino acids. Germline V gives CDR1 MGHRA, CDR2 YSYEKL.